Each of the 23 T cell receptor beta chains below was sequenced from the same sample in a study of blood T cell repertoires in COVID-19. Produced via immunoSEQ multiplex PCR; TCRdb's table is partial and in-frame only. The table lists 68,000 or so clones, roughly 89% of them singletons. The source material was peripheral blood. These receptors were obtained from a man aged 50 or older with active COVID-19.

This chain uses TRBV6-5 with TRBJ1-6; no clear D gene. The CDR3 loop spans 15 amino acids. Trimming took 0 bases from V and 3 from J, leaving 6 bases between them. Germline V lookup: CDR1 MNHEY, CDR2 SVGAGI. The CDR3 loop reads CASSYSAVYNSPLHF. The CDR3 nucleotides read TGTGCCAGCAGTTACTCCGCAGTCTATAATTCACCCCTCCACTTT.

The chain has TRBV10-2 and TRBJ2-7, with a possible D match to TRBD2 (5 bases). Germline lookup yields CDR1 WSHSY and CDR2 SAAADI. V was shortened by 4 bases and J by 6 bases, with 7 bases between the two germline ends. CDR3 length equals 11 residues. The CDR3 loop reads CASSAAGEQYF. The DNA for the CDR3 is TGCGCCAGCAGTGCCGCGGGCGAGCAGTACTTC.

The J gene is TRBJ1-2, the V gene TRBV5-1; unclear D gene. CDR1 is SGHRS, CDR2 YFSETQ, per germline. The CDR3 loop spans 15 amino acids. The V and J ends lost 0 bases and 4 bases respectively, with 13 bases between them. The CDR3 region is CASSLAPGNAYGYTF. CDR3 coding DNA: TGCGCCAGCAGCTTGGCCCCGGGTAACGCCTATGGCTACACCTTC.

V usage is TRBV18 and J usage is TRBJ1-2, with 8 bases that match TRBD1. The CDR3 covers 15 residues. CDR1 is KGHSH and CDR2 is LQKENI in the germline V gene. With 0 bases clipped from V and 7 bases from J, the junction kept 7 bases outside the gene matches. CDR3 coding DNA: TGTGCCAGCTCACCACCTTCAGGGGGCTCGGGTGGCTACACCTTC. This translates into CASSPPSGGSGGYTF.

The chain is built from TRBV6-5 and TRBJ2-7; 10 bases match TRBD1. V gave up 8 bases and J gave up 6 bases; unmatched junction bases: 10. The CDR3 has 14 amino acids. Germline lookup yields CDR1 MNHEY and CDR2 SVGAGI. The CDR3 region has the DNA TGTGCCAGCGGGGGGGACAGGGGTTTTTGCGAGCAGTACTTC. Residues: CASGGDRGFCEQYF.

The chain joins TRBV18 to TRBJ2-7, with 9 positions matching TRBD1. Per the germline V gene, CDR1 is KGHSH and CDR2 is LQKENI. The CDR3 length is 15 residues. The V gene end was trimmed by 6 bases and the J gene end by 3 bases; junction bases not matched to a gene: 9. The CDR3: CASSMSGQGFYEQYF. The CDR3, as DNA: TGTGCCAGCTCCATGTCGGGACAGGGCTTCTACGAGCAGTACTTC.

The chain links TRBV11-2 to TRBJ2-7; no clear D. Trimming stripped 3 bases from V and 0 bases from J, with 9 bases between. Germline assignment: CDR1 SGHAT and CDR2 FQNNGV. This CDR3 is built from 14 residues. This CDR3 reads CASSFRGSSYEQYF. The CDR3, as DNA: TGTGCCAGCAGCTTCAGAGGAAGCTCCTACGAGCAGTACTTC.

The chain recombines TRBV6-1 with TRBJ2-3; 7 bases are a match to TRBD1. Germline CDR1 is MNHNS and CDR2 is SASEGT. Losses at the gene ends were 2 bases for V and 2 bases for J; bases not matched to a gene: 13. This CDR3 spans 18 amino acids. The DNA for the CDR3 is TGTGCCAGCAGTGAACGGGACAGACTCACTGCGTACACAGATACGCAGTATTTT. It specifies CASSERDRLTAYTDTQYF.

The chain uses TRBV19 and TRBJ1-1; no definite D call. The germline CDR1 and CDR2 sequences are LNHDA and SQIVND (reference sequence). This CDR3 is 12 amino acids long. V lost 3 bases and J 5 bases, leaving 7 bases between the germline ends. The CDR3 DNA sequence: TGTGCCAGTAGTATTCCCGGGACTGAAGCTTTCTTT. This encodes CASSIPGTEAFF.

V gene TRBV5-1 combines with J gene TRBJ1-3; D gene uncertain. The germline gives CDR1 SGHRS, CDR2 YFSETQ. This CDR3 spans 13 amino acids. Trimming removed 2 bases from V and 0 bases from J, with 3 bases in between. The CDR3 loop reads CASSFGSGNTIYF. For the CDR3, the DNA is TGCGCCAGCAGCTTCGGCTCTGGAAACACCATATATTTT.

J is TRBJ1-2 and V is TRBV5-1; 8 bases are shared with TRBD1. V was clipped by 4 bases and J by 0 bases; unmatched bases: 5. CDR1 is SGHRS and CDR2 is YFSETQ in the germline V gene. This CDR3 region has 15 residues. As DNA, the CDR3 is TGCGCCAGCAGCCTTCAGGGGGCTGCTAACTATGGCTACACCTTC. It translates to CASSLQGAANYGYTF.

The chain has TRBV27 and TRBJ2-6; weak D call: TRBD1 (6 bases). This CDR3 contains 15 residues. The V and J ends lost 7 bases and 2 bases respectively, with 12 bases between them. The germline V gene has CDR1 MNHEY and CDR2 SMNVEV (reference sequence). CDR3 residues: CASTTHRAGANVLTF. The CDR3 DNA reads TGTGCCAGCACCACCCACAGGGCTGGGGCCAACGTCCTGACTTTC.

The rearrangement joins TRBV7-6 to TRBJ1-6, with TRBD1 as a possible D gene (5 bases). V shed 5 bases and J shed 8 bases, with 16 bases lying between them. Germline CDR1 reads SGHVS; CDR2 reads FNYEAQ. The CDR3 loop spans 15 amino acids. This CDR3 reads CASSVVRGRDSPLHF. DNA for the CDR3: TGTGCCAGCAGCGTTGTAAGGGGCCGGGATTCACCCCTCCACTTT. Together with reference TRBV7-6 and TRBJ1-6, the CDR3 gives the full variable domain: GAGVSQSPRYKVTKRGQDVALRCDPISGHVSLYWYRQALGQGPEFLTYFNYEAQQDKSGLPNDRFSAERPEGSISTLTIQRTEQRDSAMYRCASSVVRGRDSPLHFGNGTRLTVT.

The DNA of the CDR3 is TGTGCCAGCAGCCAAGTCGGGAGGAAAGATACGCAGTATTTT. Amino acid sequence: CASSQVGRKDTQYF. The rearrangement links TRBV3-1 (or the pseudogene TRBV3-2) to TRBJ2-3, with 7 nucleotides matching TRBD2. Germline V lookup: CDR1 LGHDT, CDR2 YNNKEL (reference sequence). This CDR3 is built from 14 residues. The junction had 3 bases not matched to a gene; V was cut back by 1 base and J by 5 bases.

V usage is TRBV7-8 and J usage is TRBJ1-6; tentative D call: TRBD1 (6 bases). The CDR3 is 15 residues long. Trimming shortened V by 0 bases and J by 9 bases, and 12 bases separated the two germline ends. Germline CDR1 is SGHVS and CDR2 is FQNEAQ. The CDR3: CASSLAWTVSSPLHF. The DNA of the CDR3 is TGTGCCAGCAGCTTAGCGTGGACAGTTAGTTCACCCCTCCACTTT. The full variable domain, completed using reference TRBV7-8 and TRBJ1-6, is GAGVSQSPRYKVAKRGQDVALRCDPISGHVSLFWYQQALGQGPEFLTYFQNEAQLDKSGLPSDRFFAERPEGSVSTLKIQRTQQEDSAVYLCASSLAWTVSSPLHFGNGTRLTVT.

This CDR3 is CASSLGTGNYNEQFF. The CDR3 DNA reads as TGTGCCAGCAGCTTGGGGACAGGTAACTACAATGAGCAGTTCTTC. The chain is built from TRBV7-9 and TRBJ2-1, with 8 bases fitting TRBD1. The CDR3 has 15 amino acids. Per germline, CDR1 SEHNR and CDR2 FQNEAQ (reference sequence). V lost 3 bases to trimming and J lost 3 bases; unmatched junction nucleotides: 4.

The chain has TRBV9 and TRBJ2-5; D gene unclear. Germline CDR1 and CDR2: SGDLS and YYNGEE. V lost 0 bases, J lost 3 bases, and 3 bases lay in between. CDR3 length equals 12 residues. In DNA form, the CDR3 reads TGTGCCAGCAGCGTAGGAGAAGAGACCCAGTACTTC. Residues: CASSVGEETQYF.

This chain connects TRBV5-5 to TRBJ2-7, with TRBD2 as a possible D gene (7 bases). CDR3 length equals 17 residues. With 0 bases removed from V and 5 bases from J, the gap between germline ends came to 21 bases. Per the germline V gene, CDR1 is SGHKS and CDR2 is YYEKEE (reference sequence). CDR3 in amino acids: CASSLAIGGQGKNEQYF. The CDR3 nucleotides read TGTGCCAGCAGCTTGGCCATCGGGGGGCAGGGTAAGAACGAGCAGTACTTC.

The rearrangement uses TRBV3-1 (or the pseudogene TRBV3-2) and TRBJ1-6, with D unclear. Trimming took off 9 bases at V and 10 bases at J, with 13 bases between the two ends. The CDR3 is 12 amino acids. From germline, CDR1 is LGHDT and CDR2 YNNKEL (reference sequence). The CDR3 here is CASTSGPSPLHF. CDR3 bases: TGTGCCAGTACAAGCGGGCCCTCACCCCTCCACTTT.

The V and J genes are TRBV7-2 and TRBJ1-6, with D unclear. The germline V and J ends were trimmed by 3 bases and 10 bases, with 7 bases remaining between them. This CDR3 is built from 12 residues. The germline V gene has CDR1 SGHTA and CDR2 FQGNSA. CDR3 loop: CASSLSKSPLHF. The CDR3 DNA reads as TGTGCCAGCAGCTTGTCTAAGTCACCCCTCCACTTT. Together with reference TRBV7-2 and TRBJ1-6, the CDR3 gives the full variable domain: GAGVSQSPSNKVTEKGKDVELRCDPISGHTALYWYRQSLGQGLEFLIYFQGNSAPDKSGLPSDRFSAERTGGSVSTLTIQRTQQEDSAVYLCASSLSKSPLHFGNGTRLTVT.

The rearrangement links TRBV4-1 to TRBJ1-1, with a possible D match to TRBD1 (5 bases). CDR1 is MGHRA, CDR2 YSYEKL, per germline. This CDR3 is built from 14 residues. V lost 3 bases and J 3 bases, leaving 11 bases between the germline ends. CDR3 residues: CASSQGLEYTEAFF. The CDR3 DNA is TGCGCCAGCAGCCAGGGACTGGAGTACACTGAAGCTTTCTTT.

The V and J genes are TRBV5-1 and TRBJ2-2; the match to TRBD1 covers 8 bases. The CDR3 contains 16 residues. V gave up 6 bases and J gave up 2 bases; unmatched junction bases: 9. Germline values: CDR1 SGHRS, CDR2 YFSETQ. The chain's CDR3 is CASKFTTGDNTGELFF. The DNA of the CDR3 is TGCGCCAGCAAATTCACGACAGGGGATAACACCGGGGAGCTGTTTTTT.

The chain combines TRBV4-3 with TRBJ2-5; 7 bases are shared with TRBD2. The CDR3 length is 19 residues. Germline values: CDR1 LGHNA, CDR2 YSLEER. J was trimmed by 2 bases and V by 3 bases; bases with no gene match: 18. The CDR3 DNA follows: TGCGCCAGCAGCCACGTCTGGGGGTATGGCGGGGGTGAGCAAGAGACCCAGTACTTC. This gives the protein CASSHVWGYGGGEQETQYF.